Listed below are T cell receptor beta chains from one sample, sequenced in a study of blood T cell repertoires in COVID-19. Here immunoSEQ multiplex PCR was the method, and the copy in TCRdb shows in-frame clones only, minus some. The sample includes roughly 240,000 clones, 86% of them seen just once. Specimen: PBMCs or T cells enriched from blood (not recorded which). Receptors originate from a woman aged 45 to 65 who had recovered from COVID-19. CDR3s include the opening cysteine and the closing phenylalanine or tryptophan. D genes are given only for firm matches. Expanded clones get a size class; other rows say once, few or many, or leave the size out.

j_call | v_call | d_call | clone_size | cdr3_aa | cdr3_nt
TRBJ2-1 | TRBV20-1 | NA | NA | CSALSLRGQFF | TGCAGTGCTCTCAGTCTCAGGGGTCAGTTCTTC
TRBJ1-2 | TRBV28 | NA | NA | CASRGRFNYGYTF | TGTGCCAGCAGGGGCAGGTTTAACTATGGCTACACCTTC
TRBJ2-3 | TRBV7-9 | TRBD2 | NA | CASSGSGSTTDTQYF | TGTGCCAGCAGCGGTAGCGGGAGCACCACAGATACGCAGTATTTT
TRBJ2-7 | TRBV4-1 | NA | NA | CASSQLGGGPYEQYF | TGCGCCAGCAGCCAATTAGGGGGGGGTCCCTACGAGCAGTACTTC
TRBJ2-7 | TRBV11-3 | NA | NA | CASSSLLDRMERYEQYF | TGTGCCAGCAGCTCCCTACTAGACAGGATGGAGCGCTACGAGCAGTACTTC
TRBJ2-1 | TRBV28 | TRBD1 | NA | CASSFIGTAYNEQFF | TGTGCCAGCAGTTTTATCGGGACAGCCTACAATGAGCAGTTCTTC
TRBJ2-2 | TRBV18 | NA | NA | CASSLPRTGELFF | TGTGCCAGCTCACTTCCCCGCACCGGGGAGCTGTTTTTT
TRBJ2-3 | TRBV30 | NA | NA | CAWSRGAGDTQYF | TGTGCCTGGAGCCGGGGGGCCGGAGATACGCAGTATTTT
TRBJ2-3 | TRBV24-1 | TRBD1 | NA | CATSDPGGSADTQYF | TGTGCCACCAGTGACCCAGGGGGTTCGGCAGATACGCAGTATTTT
TRBJ1-1 | TRBV11-3 | NA | NA | CASSLVGQNTEAFF | TGTGCCAGCAGCTTAGTGGGACAGAACACTGAAGCTTTCTTT
TRBJ2-6 | TRBV5-5 | NA | NA | CASNGGTGGANVLTF | TGTGCCAGCAACGGTGGGACTGGTGGGGCCAACGTCCTGACTTTC
TRBJ1-5 | TRBV11-3 | NA | NA | CASSLVQPNQPQHF | TGTGCCAGCAGCTTAGTACAGCCCAATCAGCCCCAGCATTTT
TRBJ2-1 | TRBV11-3 | NA | NA | CASSLDPAVNEQFF | TGTGCCAGCAGCTTAGATCCGGCGGTCAATGAGCAGTTCTTC
TRBJ2-1 | TRBV4-3 | TRBD2 | few | CASSQASGDWDEQFF | TGCGCCAGCAGCCAAGCTAGCGGAGATTGGGATGAGCAGTTCTTC
TRBJ2-5 | TRBV7-2 | NA | NA | CASSHRLGGAETQYF | TGTGCCAGCAGCCACCGACTAGGTGGAGCGGAGACCCAGTACTTC
TRBJ2-7 | TRBV29-1 | NA | NA | CSVEGQGAYEQYF | TGCAGCGTTGAGGGGCAGGGCGCCTACGAGCAGTACTTC
TRBJ1-1 | TRBV6-5 | NA | NA | CASSYLSGDTEAFF | TGTGCCAGCAGTTACCTAAGCGGGGACACTGAAGCTTTCTTT
TRBJ1-1 | TRBV6-4 | NA | NA | CASSLDGNSEAFF | TGTGCCAGCAGTCTCGACGGGAACTCTGAAGCTTTCTTT
TRBJ1-2 | TRBV7-2 | NA | NA | CASSPWQATRGYTF | TGTGCCAGCAGCCCATGGCAAGCGACCCGTGGCTACACCTTC
TRBJ2-1 | TRBV6-2/TRBV6-3 | TRBD2 | NA | CASSFGTSGVDEQFF | TGTGCCAGCAGTTTTGGGACTAGCGGGGTCGATGAGCAGTTCTTC
TRBJ1-1 | TRBV30 | NA | NA | CAQIGGVSTEAFF | TGTGCCCAAATCGGAGGCGTGAGCACTGAAGCTTTCTTT
TRBJ1-2 | TRBV28 | TRBD1 | NA | CASSPGTAWLGYTF | TGTGCCAGCAGCCCTGGGACAGCGTGGCTTGGCTACACCTTC
TRBJ2-3 | TRBV5-1 | NA | NA | CASSLDRSTDTQYF | TGCGCCAGCAGCTTGGACAGATCCACAGATACGCAGTATTTT
TRBJ1-2 | TRBV20-1 | NA | few | CSCRVDYGYTF | TGCAGCTGCAGGGTTGACTATGGCTACACCTTC
TRBJ1-1 | TRBV5-6 | NA | NA | CASSTNRGRRNEAFF | TGTGCCAGCAGCACAAATCGGGGTCGAAGGAATGAAGCTTTCTTT
TRBJ2-7 | TRBV9 | NA | NA | CAISGEREQYF | TGCGCTATCTCAGGGGAACGCGAGCAGTACTTC
TRBJ2-7 | TRBV6-6 | NA | NA | CASSYQRAYEQYF | TGTGCCAGCAGTTACCAAAGAGCCTACGAGCAGTACTTC
TRBJ2-2 | TRBV5-1 | NA | once | CASRAAGLKTGELFF | TGCGCCAGCAGAGCCGCGGGTCTCAAGACCGGGGAGCTGTTTTTT
TRBJ1-1 | TRBV3-1/TRBV3-2 | NA | NA | CASSQERWAATPGYTEAFF | TGTGCCAGCAGCCAAGAACGCTGGGCGGCAACCCCAGGGTACACTGAAGCTTTCTTT
TRBJ2-1 | TRBV24-1 | TRBD2 | NA | CATSGAGGDNEQFF | TGTGCCACCAGTGGAGCGGGAGGCGACAATGAGCAGTTCTTC
TRBJ2-7 | TRBV10-3 | NA | NA | CANRKDTFYEQYF | TGTGCCAACCGGAAGGACACCTTCTACGAGCAGTACTTC
TRBJ1-6 | TRBV6-1 | NA | NA | CASSERGDTLSPLHF | TGTGCCAGCAGTGAACGTGGGGACACCCTCTCACCCCTCCACTTT
TRBJ1-2 | TRBV6-2/TRBV6-3 | TRBD1 | NA | CASSSSAGGGYTF | TGTGCCAGCAGCTCTTCCGCAGGGGGTGGCTACACCTTC
TRBJ2-7 | TRBV9 | TRBD1 | NA | CASSDLQGLSYEQYF | TGTGCCAGCAGCGACCTACAGGGGCTCTCCTACGAGCAGTACTTC
TRBJ1-2 | TRBV5-4 | NA | NA | CASSLVGVPSNYGYTF | TGTGCCAGCAGCTTGGTCGGGGTACCCTCTAACTATGGCTACACCTTC
TRBJ1-1 | TRBV7-2 | TRBD1 | once | CASSARQGNTEAFF | TGTGCCAGCAGCGCCCGACAGGGGAACACTGAAGCTTTCTTT
TRBJ1-2 | TRBV28 | NA | NA | CASSLGGAQNYGYTF | TGTGCCAGCAGTTTGGGGGGAGCACAGAACTATGGCTACACCTTC
TRBJ2-1 | TRBV6-5 | NA | NA | CASTISRSGNEQFF | TGTGCCAGCACCATTAGCCGAAGCGGGAATGAGCAGTTCTTC
TRBJ2-2 | TRBV19 | NA | NA | CASSITPAFGVTGELFF | TGTGCCAGTAGTATAACCCCGGCGTTCGGGGTCACCGGGGAGCTGTTTTTT
TRBJ1-4 | TRBV5-1 | TRBD1 | once | CASSLGDRGEKLFF | TGCGCCAGCAGCTTGGGGGACAGGGGTGAAAAACTGTTTTTT
TRBJ1-4 | TRBV11-1 | NA | NA | CASSVTRGTNEKLFF | TGTGCCAGCAGCGTAACCCGGGGAACTAATGAAAAACTGTTTTTT
TRBJ2-2 | TRBV9 | TRBD2 | NA | CASSSGGAASGRAGTGELFF | TGTGCCAGCAGCTCCGGGGGGGCGGCTAGCGGGAGGGCCGGAACCGGGGAGCTGTTTTTT
TRBJ2-5 | TRBV3-1/TRBV3-2 | TRBD1 | NA | CASSRDRAETQYF | TGTGCCAGCAGCCGGGACAGGGCGGAGACCCAGTACTTC
TRBJ1-6 | TRBV6-2/TRBV6-3 | NA | few | CASSDLPGAPLHF | TGTGCCAGCAGTGACTTACCAGGGGCACCCCTCCACTTT
TRBJ2-5 | TRBV5-1 | TRBD2 | NA | CASSPGGGGGLQETQYF | TGCGCCAGCAGCCCCGGTGGGGGCGGGGGGCTTCAAGAGACCCAGTACTTC
TRBJ1-5 | TRBV19 | NA | NA | CASSIDRGSAGQPQHF | TGTGCCAGTAGTATAGATCGAGGGTCGGCGGGCCAGCCCCAGCATTTT
TRBJ2-5 | TRBV14 | NA | NA | CASSQELVMGGETQYF | TGTGCCAGCAGCCAAGAACTGGTCATGGGGGGAGAGACCCAGTACTTC